This T cell receptor beta chain was captured in a study of vaccination and CD4 T cells after COVID-19 (dated by TCRdb to the early 2020s). As for the study more broadly: Every convalescent patient had a positive nasal swab PCR test for SARS-CoV-2, with mild disease in about 9 patients and severe disease in one. Each participant got two doses of either the Pfizer-BioNTech BNT162b2 vaccine (n=8) or the Moderna mRNA-1273 vaccine (n=2). In around 9 COVID-19 convalescent patients and a handful of infection-naive healthy vaccine recipients, researchers compared the spike-specific CD4+ TCR repertoire from before mRNA vaccination with the repertoire from after. For stimulating the cultures, overlapping spike peptide pools were used, derived from SARS-CoV-2 as well as from the common cold coronaviruses HCoV-NL63, HCoV-OC43 and HCoV-229E. The convalescent cohort comprised six males and four females, including two Hispanic individuals, seven Caucasians, two Asians and one multiracial person. Post-COVID blood samples were collected from convalescent patients a median of about 92 days after diagnosis, with a range of roughly 30 to 161 days. Post-vaccine blood samples were taken a median of about 77 days after the second vaccine dose, with a range of 14 to 241 days. In control cultures, a CEFX viral epitope pool was used as positive control, an HIV-1 Nef peptide pool was used as negative control, or no peptide was added.

Concerning this clonotype: Its antigen is not yet known. There are no base qualities to consult, and no much larger clone falls within one base.

Receptor libraries were prepared by PCR. DNA from cultured CD4+ T cells underwent TCR sequencing with the Oncomine TCR Beta short-read assay at the Johns Hopkins FTIC core. Genomic DNA was extracted from the cultured CD4+ T cells with the QIAamp micro DNA kit. Oncomine TCR Beta libraries from cultured CD4+ T cells were pooled using unique dual indexes and sequenced on an Illumina iSeq 100. Under the source paper's analysis protocol: Non-productive sequences were removed, and CDR3s that did not start with C, did not end with F or W, or were shorter than 7 amino acids were discarded. The MANAFEST web application identified antigen-specific clonotypes by comparing peptide-stimulated wells against reference wells and other culture wells. An FDR below 0.05, an odds ratio above 5, and a productive frequency above 0.1% in at least two of three replicate wells were required for clones to be considered positive. A clonotype counted as cross-reactive if it showed significant expansion both in the SARS-CoV-2 spike wells and in at least one common cold coronavirus spike condition. Using R version 3.6.1, CDR3 homology was evaluated through Levenshtein distances (stringdist) along with unrooted phylogenetic trees (ape). TCRdb trimmed the raw reads at Q25, called clones with MiXCR and kept productive beta chains. Every CDR3 protein is listed once, alongside the most common genes and DNA of its rows. In this record, the V and J calls reflect TCRdb's handling and not the investigators' own analysis. This sample lists tens of thousands of distinct CDR3 sequences; around 66% were detected once. Jointly, the top ten make up about 5% of the sample.

V lost 6 bases and J lost 1 base, and the count of bases not matched to a germline gene is 3. The CDR3 starts with the cysteine, ends with the phenylalanine, and has 14 residues. Here the CDR3 DNA is all that survives: 42 bases in frame from base 1. Via the germline V gene, CDR1 is SQVTM and CDR2 ANQGSEA. What the treatment or condition label conveys for this sample: approximately nine-day PBMC culture with coronavirus spike peptide pools or control peptides (ViraFEST assay). To expand antigen-specific T cells with peptide pools and then pick out the expanded clonotypes through TCR sequencing, the study relied on the ViraFEST assay. The convalescent patients' positive SARS-CoV-2 PCR tests were from March to December 2020, which was before the Alpha, Beta and Delta variants emerged in the United States. Each well held 2 million or so PBMCs cultured in IMDM containing around 5.1% human AB serum and approximately 10 IU/ml IL-2, with 8.5 to 10 ug/ml peptide pools added. Half of the culture medium was replaced with fresh IL-2-containing medium on days 3 and 7. After around 10 days of culture, CD4+ T cells were isolated by negative selection with the EasySep CD4+ T cell isolation kit. Ficoll-Paque Plus gradient centrifugation was used to isolate PBMCs from whole blood, and the isolated PBMCs were then either used fresh or cryopreserved at -140C. Each culture condition was generally run in triplicate wells.

Findings and caveats that apply to the study as a whole: Among convalescent patients, a median roughly 90% of the SARS-CoV-2-reactive clones seen after vaccination appeared only after vaccination, which suggests priming specific to the vaccine. Of the vaccine-specific clones found in convalescent patients, nearly all (304 of 307) were mono-reactive for SARS-CoV-2 spike instead of being cross-reactive with common cold coronaviruses. The number of convalescent patients in the study was relatively small, and the study did not examine early timepoints following natural infection. The median number of SARS-CoV-2-reactive clonotypes rose from around 22 after infection to roughly 38 after vaccination, but the change was not significant.

The sample taken for sequencing was CD4+ T cells from blood, cultured in vitro. The rearranged chain carries TRBV29-1 and TRBJ2-2; 9 junctional bases match TRBD1. This clonotype originated in a human donor who had recovered from COVID-19. The CDR3 protein: CSVRGQGNTGELFF. The base sequence is TGCAGCGTCCGGGGACAGGGGAACACCGGGGAGCTGTTTTTT.